The T cell receptor (beta chain) described here comes from a study of vaccination and CD4 T cells after COVID-19. About the study: Nasal swab PCR had shown SARS-CoV-2 positivity in the convalescent patients (about 10 mild cases, one severe case).

Sequencing of the DNA from cultured CD4+ T cells was carried out with the Oncomine TCR Beta short-read assay. Each CDR3 protein gets one entry after TCRdb re-called the PCR reads with MiXCR. The repertoire includes some 10,000 distinct CDR3 sequences, roughly 45% of them detected once, and about 30% sits in the top ten. Trimming took 3 bases from V and 5 from J, leaving 20 bases between them. Germline V CDR1 and CDR2: SGHVS, FNYEAQ. There are 16 residues in the CDR3. There are a few counts of this clonotype. The antigen is not known. Treatment described: roughly ten-day PBMC culture with coronavirus spike peptide pools or control peptides (ViraFEST assay).

The chain recombines TRBV7-6 with TRBJ2-7; tentatively, D is TRBD2 (6 bases). The specimen sequenced was CD4+ T cells from blood, cultured in vitro. This sequence originates from a human donor who had recovered from COVID-19. CDR3 residues: CASSLERDSARHEQYF. The CDR3 DNA reads TGTGCCAGCAGCTTGGAACGGGACTCTGCTAGACACGAGCAGTACTTC.